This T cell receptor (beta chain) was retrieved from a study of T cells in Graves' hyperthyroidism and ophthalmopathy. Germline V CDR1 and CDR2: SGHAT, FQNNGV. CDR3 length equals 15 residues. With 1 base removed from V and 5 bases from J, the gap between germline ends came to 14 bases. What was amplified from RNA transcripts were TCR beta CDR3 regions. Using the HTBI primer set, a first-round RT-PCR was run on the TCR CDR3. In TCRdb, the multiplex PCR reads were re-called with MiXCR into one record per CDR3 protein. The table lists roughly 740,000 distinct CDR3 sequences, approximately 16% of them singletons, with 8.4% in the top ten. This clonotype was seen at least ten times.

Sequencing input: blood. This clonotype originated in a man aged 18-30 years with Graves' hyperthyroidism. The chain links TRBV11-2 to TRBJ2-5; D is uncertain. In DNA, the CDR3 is TGTGCCAGCAGCTTAGGCCAGCCGTCGGTGGAGACCCAGTACTTC. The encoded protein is CASSLGQPSVETQYF. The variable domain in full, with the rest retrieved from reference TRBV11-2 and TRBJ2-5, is EAGVAQSPRYKIIEKRQSVAFWCNPISGHATLYWYQQILGQGPKLLIQFQNNGVVDDSQLPKDRFSAERLKGVDSTLKIQPAKLEDSAVYLCASSLGQPSVETQYFGPGTRLLVL.